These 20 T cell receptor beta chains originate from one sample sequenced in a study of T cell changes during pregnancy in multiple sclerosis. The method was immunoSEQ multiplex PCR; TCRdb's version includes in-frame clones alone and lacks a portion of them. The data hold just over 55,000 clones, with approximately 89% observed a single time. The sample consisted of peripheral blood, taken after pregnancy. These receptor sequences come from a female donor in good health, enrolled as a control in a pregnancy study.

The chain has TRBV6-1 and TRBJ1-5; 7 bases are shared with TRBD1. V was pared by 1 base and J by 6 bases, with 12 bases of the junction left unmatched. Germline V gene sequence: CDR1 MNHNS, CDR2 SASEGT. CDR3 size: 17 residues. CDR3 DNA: TGTGCCAGCAGTGAAGAAGGGGTAGGGGGCTTTCGTCAGCCCCAGCATTTT. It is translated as CASSEEGVGGFRQPQHF.

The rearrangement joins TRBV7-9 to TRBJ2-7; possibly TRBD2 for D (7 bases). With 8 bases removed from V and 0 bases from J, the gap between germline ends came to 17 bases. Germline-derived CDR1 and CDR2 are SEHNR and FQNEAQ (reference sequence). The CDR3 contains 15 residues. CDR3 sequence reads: CASVVTRGASYEQYF. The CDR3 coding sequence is TGTGCCAGCGTCGTGACCCGGGGGGCCTCCTACGAGCAGTACTTC.

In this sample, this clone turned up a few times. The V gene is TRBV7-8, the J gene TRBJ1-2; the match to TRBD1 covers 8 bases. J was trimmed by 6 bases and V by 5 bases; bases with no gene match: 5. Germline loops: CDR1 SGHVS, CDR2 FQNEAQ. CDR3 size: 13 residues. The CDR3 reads CASSRTGRDGYTF. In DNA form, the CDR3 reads TGTGCCAGCAGCCGGACAGGGCGAGATGGCTACACCTTC.

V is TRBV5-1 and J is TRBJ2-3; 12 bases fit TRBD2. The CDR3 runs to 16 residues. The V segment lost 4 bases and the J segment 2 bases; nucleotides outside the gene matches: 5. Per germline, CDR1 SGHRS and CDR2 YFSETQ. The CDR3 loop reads CASSPGTSGPTDTQYF. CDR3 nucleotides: TGCGCCAGCAGCCCGGGGACTAGCGGGCCCACAGATACGCAGTATTTT.

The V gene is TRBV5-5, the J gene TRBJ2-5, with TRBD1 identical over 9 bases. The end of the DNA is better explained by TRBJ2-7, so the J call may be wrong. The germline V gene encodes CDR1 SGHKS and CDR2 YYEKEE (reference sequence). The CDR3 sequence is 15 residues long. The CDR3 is CASSGRTGDNYEQYF. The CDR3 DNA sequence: TGTGCCAGCAGCGGCCGGACAGGGGACAACTACGAGCAGTACTTC.

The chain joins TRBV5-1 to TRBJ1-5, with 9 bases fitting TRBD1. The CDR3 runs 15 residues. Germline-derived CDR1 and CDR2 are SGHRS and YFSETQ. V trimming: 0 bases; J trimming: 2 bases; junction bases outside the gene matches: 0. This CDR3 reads CASSLGDRGNQPQHF. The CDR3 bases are TGCGCCAGCAGCTTGGGGGACAGGGGCAATCAGCCCCAGCATTTT. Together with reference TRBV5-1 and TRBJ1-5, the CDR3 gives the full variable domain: KAGVTQTPRYLIKTRGQQVTLSCSPISGHRSVSWYQQTPGQGLQFLFEYFSETQRNKGNFPGRFSGRQFSNSRSEMNVSTLELGDSALYLCASSLGDRGNQPQHFGDGTRLSIL.

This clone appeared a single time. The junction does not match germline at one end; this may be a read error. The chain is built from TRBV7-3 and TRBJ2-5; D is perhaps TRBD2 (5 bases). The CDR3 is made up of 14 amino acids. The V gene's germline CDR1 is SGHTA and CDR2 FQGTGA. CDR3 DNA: TGTGCCAGCAGCTTAAGTGGGAGCCAAGGGACCCAGTACTTC. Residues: CASSLSGSQGTQYF.

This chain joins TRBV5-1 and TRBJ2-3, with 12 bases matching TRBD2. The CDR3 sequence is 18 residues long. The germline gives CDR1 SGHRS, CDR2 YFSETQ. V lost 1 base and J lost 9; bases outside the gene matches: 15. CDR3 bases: TGCGCCAGCAGCTTGACCGGGACTAGCGGGCCGCTTGCCCCCACGCAGTATTTT. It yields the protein CASSLTGTSGPLAPTQYF.

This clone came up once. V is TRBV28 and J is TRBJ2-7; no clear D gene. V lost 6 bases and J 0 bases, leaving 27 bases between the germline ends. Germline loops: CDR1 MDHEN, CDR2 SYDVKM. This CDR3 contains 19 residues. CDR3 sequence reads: CASSFLISEAPVISYEQYF. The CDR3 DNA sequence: TGTGCCAGCAGCTTCCTTATCAGTGAGGCCCCCGTGATCTCCTACGAGCAGTACTTC.

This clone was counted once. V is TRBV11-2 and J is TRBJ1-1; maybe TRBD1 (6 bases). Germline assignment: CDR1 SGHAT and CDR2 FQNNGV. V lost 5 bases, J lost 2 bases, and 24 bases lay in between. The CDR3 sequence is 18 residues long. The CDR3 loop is CASSRYGGQQPINTEAFF. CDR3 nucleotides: TGTGCCAGCAGCCGTTATGGCGGACAGCAACCAATAAACACTGAAGCTTTCTTT.

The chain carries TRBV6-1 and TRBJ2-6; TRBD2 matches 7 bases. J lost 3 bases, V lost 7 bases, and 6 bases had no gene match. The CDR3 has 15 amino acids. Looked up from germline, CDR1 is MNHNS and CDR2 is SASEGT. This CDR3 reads CASIGTNYGANVLTF. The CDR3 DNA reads TGTGCCAGCATAGGGACTAATTATGGGGCCAACGTCCTGACTTTC.

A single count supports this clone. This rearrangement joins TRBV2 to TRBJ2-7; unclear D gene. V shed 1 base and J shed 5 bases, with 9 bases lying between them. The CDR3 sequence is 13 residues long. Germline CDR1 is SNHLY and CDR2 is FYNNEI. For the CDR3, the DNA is TGTGCCAGCAGTGAAGAACAATTGCACGAGCAGTACTTC. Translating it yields CASSEEQLHEQYF. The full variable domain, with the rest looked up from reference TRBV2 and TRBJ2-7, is EPEVTQTPSHQVTQMGQEVILRCVPISNHLYFYWYRQILGQKVEFLVSFYNNEISEKSEIFDDQFSVERPDGSNFTLKIRSTKLEDSAMYFCASSEEQLHEQYFGPGTRLTVT.

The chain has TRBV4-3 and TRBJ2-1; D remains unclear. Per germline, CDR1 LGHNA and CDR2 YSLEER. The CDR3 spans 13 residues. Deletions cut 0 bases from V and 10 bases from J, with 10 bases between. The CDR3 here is CASSQDLYLEQFF. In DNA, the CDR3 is TGCGCCAGCAGCCAAGATCTGTATTTGGAGCAGTTCTTC.

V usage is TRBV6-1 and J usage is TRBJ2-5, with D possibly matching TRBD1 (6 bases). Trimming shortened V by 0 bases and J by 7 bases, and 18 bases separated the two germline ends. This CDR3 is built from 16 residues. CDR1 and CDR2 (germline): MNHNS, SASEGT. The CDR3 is CASSEALRTVYGTQYF. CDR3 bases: TGTGCCAGCAGTGAAGCGCTTCGGACAGTTTATGGGACCCAGTACTTC.

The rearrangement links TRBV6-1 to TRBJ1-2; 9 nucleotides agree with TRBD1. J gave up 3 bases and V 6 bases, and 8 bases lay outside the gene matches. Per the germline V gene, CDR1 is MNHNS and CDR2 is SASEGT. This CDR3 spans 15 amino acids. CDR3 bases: TGTGCCAGCAGACGGCAATGGGACAGGGACTATGGCTACACCTTC. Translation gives CASRRQWDRDYGYTF.

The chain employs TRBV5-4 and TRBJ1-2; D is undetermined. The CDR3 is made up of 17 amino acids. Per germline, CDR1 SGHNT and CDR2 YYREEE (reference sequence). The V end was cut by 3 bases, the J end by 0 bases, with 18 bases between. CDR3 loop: CASSSPFEARANYGYTF. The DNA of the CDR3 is TGTGCCAGCAGCTCACCCTTTGAAGCAAGAGCTAACTATGGCTACACCTTC.

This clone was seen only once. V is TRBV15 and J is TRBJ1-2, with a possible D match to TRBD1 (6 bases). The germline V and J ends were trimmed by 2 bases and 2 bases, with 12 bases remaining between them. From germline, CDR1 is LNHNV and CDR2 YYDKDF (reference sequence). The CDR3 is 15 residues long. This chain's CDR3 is CATSRPSTGNYGYTF. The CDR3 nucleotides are TGTGCCACCAGCAGACCTTCAACAGGGAACTATGGCTACACCTTC.

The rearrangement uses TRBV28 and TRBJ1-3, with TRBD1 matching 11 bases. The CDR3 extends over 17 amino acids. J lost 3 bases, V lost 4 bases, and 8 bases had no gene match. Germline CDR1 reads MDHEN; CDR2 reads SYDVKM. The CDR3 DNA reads TGTGCCAGCAGTTACCCGGGGACAGGGGGTCTTGGAAACACCATATATTTT. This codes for CASSYPGTGGLGNTIYF.

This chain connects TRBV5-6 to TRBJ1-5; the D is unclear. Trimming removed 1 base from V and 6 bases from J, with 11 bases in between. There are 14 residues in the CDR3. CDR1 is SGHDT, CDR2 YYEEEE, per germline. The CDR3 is CASSLFWGGQPQHF. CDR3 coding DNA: TGTGCCAGCAGCTTGTTTTGGGGAGGTCAGCCCCAGCATTTT.

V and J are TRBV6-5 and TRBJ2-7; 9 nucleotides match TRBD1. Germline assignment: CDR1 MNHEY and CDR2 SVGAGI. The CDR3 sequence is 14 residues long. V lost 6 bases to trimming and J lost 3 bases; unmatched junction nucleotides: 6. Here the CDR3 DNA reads TGTGCCAGCAGCCGGGACAGGGCATTCTACGAGCAGTACTTC. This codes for CASSRDRAFYEQYF.